This paragraph reports one TCR beta chain. The antigen is undetermined. Trimming cost V 3 bases and J 7 bases; bases outside gene matches: 7. This CDR3 is 16 amino acids long. This record comes from a study of blood T cells in healthy people across ages. For the second PCR, which ran for about 6 to 11 cycles, a sample-barcoded 5' primer and a J-beta primer mix were used. TCRdb processed the 5' RACE reads anew with MiXCR; each CDR3 protein has one entry. The sample lists some 1.7 million distinct CDR3 sequences; 28% were seen once. General study results and limits: Higher naive T cell percentage went strongly together with higher TCR beta diversity.

The chain is built from TRBV12-3 or TRBV12-4 and TRBJ1-4, with TRBD1 matching 11 bases. The sequenced material came from blood. This clonotype was sampled from a woman aged 25-40 years in good health. The CDR3, as DNA: TGTGCCAGCAGTTTCGGACAGGGGGCGATCGCTGAAAAACTGTTTTTT. Its translation is CASSFGQGAIAEKLFF.